The source of this T cell receptor beta chain is a study of regulatory T cells in long-lasting Graves disease. Time point indicated: persistent/refractory GD, antithyroid drugs over 5 years with positive TRAb. PBMCs were the source of the RNA used for TCR sequencing. Into tubes containing EDTA, approximately 9 milliliters of peripheral blood were drawn. The V and J ends lost 3 bases and 0 bases respectively, with 8 bases between them. Germline V gives CDR1 LNHDA, CDR2 SQIVND (reference sequence). The CDR3 consists of 14 residues. Construction of the TCR beta libraries employed iRepertoire HTBI primers in conjunction with Arm-PCR of CDR3 regions. TCRdb called the multiplex PCR reads again in MiXCR, with one record for every CDR3 protein. In the table there are hundreds of thousands of distinct CDR3 sequences, 20% to 25% of which are singletons.

The chain has TRBV19 and TRBJ1-2, with D possibly matching TRBD1 (5 bases). This clonotype originated in a female donor with Graves disease. This specimen consisted of peripheral blood mononuclear cells (PBMCs), obtained when the disease was refractory, from a patient treated with antithyroid drugs. In DNA form, the CDR3 reads TGTGCCAGTAGTATTGACAGATCTAACTATGGCTACACCTTC. The encoded protein is CASSIDRSNYGYTF.